The source of this TCR beta chain is a study of T-cell reconstitution after alpha-beta-depleted transplantation in children. The sample holds a few counts of this clonotype. Its antigen is undetermined. Study outcomes and limitations: Alpha-beta T cells present about two months after transplant were reported to originate from several hundred expanded graft clones. Surviving recipient T cells and intrathymic progenitors accounted for some patients' high TCRbeta diversity at day 60.

Construction of the TCRbeta library involved unique molecular identifiers. TCRdb independently ran MiXCR on the PCR reads; one entry per CDR3 protein. The sample contains over 100,000 distinct CDR3 sequences, under 13% of which appear only once. This TCR derives from a boy between 2 and 10 years old with acute lymphoblastic leukemia, due to receive a stem cell transplant. Sequenced here: PBMCs, sampled before TCRalphabeta/CD19-depleted stem cell transplant.

The CDR3, as DNA: TGCGCCAGCAGCTTGGCCGCGTGGGCAGGGCAAGCCTACGAGCAGTACTTC. Translating gives CASSLAAWAGQAYEQYF. The genes are TRBV5-1 and TRBJ2-7; TRBD1 is a possible D gene (5 bases). V lost 0 bases, J lost 2 bases, and 18 bases lay in between. The CDR3 loop spans 17 amino acids. Per the germline V gene, CDR1 is SGHRS and CDR2 is YFSETQ.